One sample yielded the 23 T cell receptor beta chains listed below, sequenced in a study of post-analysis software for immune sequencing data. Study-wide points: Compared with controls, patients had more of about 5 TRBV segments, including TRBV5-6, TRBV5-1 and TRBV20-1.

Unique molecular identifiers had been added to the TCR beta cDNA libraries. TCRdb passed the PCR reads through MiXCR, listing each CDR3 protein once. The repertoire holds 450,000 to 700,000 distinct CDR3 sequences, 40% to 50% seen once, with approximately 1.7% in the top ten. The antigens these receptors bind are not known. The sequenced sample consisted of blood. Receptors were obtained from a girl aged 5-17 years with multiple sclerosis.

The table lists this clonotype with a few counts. The CDR3 here is CASSETGTDYYEQYF. DNA of the CDR3: TGTGCCAGCAGTGAGACCGGGACAGACTACTACGAGCAGTACTTC. The chain employs TRBV6-4 and TRBJ2-7; 7 bases are shared with TRBD1. This CDR3 has 15 amino acids. V trimming: 3 bases; J trimming: 3 bases; junction bases outside the gene matches: 8. Germline V CDR1 and CDR2: MRHNA, SNTAGT.

CDR3 nucleotide sequence: TGTGCCAGCAGCTGGAGCCTGACTACTTACTACAATGAGCAGTTCTTC. Translation gives CASSWSLTTYYNEQFF. The J gene is TRBJ2-1, the V gene TRBV5-6, with D possibly being TRBD2 (5 bases). The CDR3 sequence is 16 residues long. V was trimmed by 3 bases and J by 3 bases, leaving 16 bases between them. CDR1 and CDR2 from the germline V gene are SGHDT and YYEEEE.

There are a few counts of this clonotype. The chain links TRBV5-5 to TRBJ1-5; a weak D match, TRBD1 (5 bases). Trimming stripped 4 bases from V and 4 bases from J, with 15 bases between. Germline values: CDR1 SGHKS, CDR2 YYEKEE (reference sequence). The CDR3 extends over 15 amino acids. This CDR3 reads CASSRGGGPNQPQHF. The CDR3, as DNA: TGTGCCAGCAGCCGGGGCGGGGGTCCTAATCAGCCCCAGCATTTT.

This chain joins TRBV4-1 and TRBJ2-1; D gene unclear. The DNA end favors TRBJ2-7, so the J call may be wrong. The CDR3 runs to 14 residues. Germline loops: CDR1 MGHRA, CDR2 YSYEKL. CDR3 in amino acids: CASSQVGFPYEQYF. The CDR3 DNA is TGCGCCAGCAGCCAAGTCGGCTTCCCCTACGAGCAGTACTTC.

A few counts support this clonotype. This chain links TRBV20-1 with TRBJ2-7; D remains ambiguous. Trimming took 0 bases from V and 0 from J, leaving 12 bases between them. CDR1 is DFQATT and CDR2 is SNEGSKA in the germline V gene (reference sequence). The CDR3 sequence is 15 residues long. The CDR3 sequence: CSARDSRASSYEQYF. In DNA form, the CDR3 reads TGCAGTGCTAGAGATTCTCGAGCAAGCTCCTACGAGCAGTACTTC.

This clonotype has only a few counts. CDR3 in DNA: TGTGCCAGCAGCCGACCGGGACTAGCCTACGAGCAGTACTTC. Its translation is CASSRPGLAYEQYF. The V call is TRBV7-2, the J call TRBJ2-7; 8 bases line up with TRBD2. V shed 5 bases, J shed 2 bases, and the junction held 5 bases outside the gene matches. Germline assignment: CDR1 SGHTA and CDR2 FQGNSA. The CDR3 length is 14 residues.

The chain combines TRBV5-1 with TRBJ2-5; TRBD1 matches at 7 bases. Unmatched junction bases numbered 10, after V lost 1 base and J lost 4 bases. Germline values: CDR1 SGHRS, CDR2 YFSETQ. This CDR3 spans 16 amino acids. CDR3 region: CASSLIVTTGLETQYF. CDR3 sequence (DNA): TGCGCCAGCAGCTTGATCGTCACGACAGGGTTAGAGACCCAGTACTTC.

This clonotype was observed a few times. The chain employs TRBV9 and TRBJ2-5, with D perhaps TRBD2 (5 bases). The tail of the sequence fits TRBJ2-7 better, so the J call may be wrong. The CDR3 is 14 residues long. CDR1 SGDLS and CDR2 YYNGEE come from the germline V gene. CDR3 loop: CASSSRLALDEQYF. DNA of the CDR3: TGTGCCAGCAGCTCGCGTCTAGCATTGGACGAGCAGTACTTC.

CDR3 amino acids: CATSRERNSYNEQFF. The CDR3 nucleotides read TGTGCCACCAGCAGAGAGCGGAATTCCTACAATGAGCAGTTCTTC. The chain carries TRBV15 and TRBJ2-1; D unresolved. CDR1 is LNHNV and CDR2 is YYDKDF in the germline V gene (reference sequence). The length of the CDR3 is 15 residues. V was pared by 0 bases and J by 1 base, with 7 bases between.

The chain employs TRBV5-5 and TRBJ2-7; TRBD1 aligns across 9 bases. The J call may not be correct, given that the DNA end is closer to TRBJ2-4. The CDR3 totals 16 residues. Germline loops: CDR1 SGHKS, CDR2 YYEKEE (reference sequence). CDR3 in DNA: TGTGCCAGCAGCTTCAAGGGACAGGGAGCCAAAAACATTCAGTACTTC. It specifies CASSFKGQGAKNIQYF.

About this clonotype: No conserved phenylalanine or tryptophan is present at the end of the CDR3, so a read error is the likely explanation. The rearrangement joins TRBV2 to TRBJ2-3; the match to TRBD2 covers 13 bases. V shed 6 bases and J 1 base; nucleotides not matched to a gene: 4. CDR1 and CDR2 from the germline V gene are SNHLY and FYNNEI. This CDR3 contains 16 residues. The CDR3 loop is CASSSGLAGGTDTQYC. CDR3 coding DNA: TGTGCCAGCAGCTCAGGACTAGCGGGGGGCACAGATACGCAGTATTGT.

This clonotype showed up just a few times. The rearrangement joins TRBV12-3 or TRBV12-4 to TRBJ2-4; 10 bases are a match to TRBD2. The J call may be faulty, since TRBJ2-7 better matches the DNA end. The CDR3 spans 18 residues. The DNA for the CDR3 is TGTGCCAGCAGTTTAAGGACTAGCGGAAAGAGGGGAGCCTACGAGCAGTACTTC. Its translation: CASSLRTSGKRGAYEQYF.

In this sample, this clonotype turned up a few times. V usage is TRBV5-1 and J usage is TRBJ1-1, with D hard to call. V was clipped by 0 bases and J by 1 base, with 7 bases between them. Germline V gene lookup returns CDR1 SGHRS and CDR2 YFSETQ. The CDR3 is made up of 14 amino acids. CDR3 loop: CASSLDVGNTEAFF. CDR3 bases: TGCGCCAGCAGCTTGGACGTGGGGAACACTGAAGCTTTCTTT.

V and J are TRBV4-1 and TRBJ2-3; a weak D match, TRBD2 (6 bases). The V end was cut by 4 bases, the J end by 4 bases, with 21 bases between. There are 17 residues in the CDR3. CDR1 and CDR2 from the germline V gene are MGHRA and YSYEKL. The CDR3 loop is CASSLVRGLTGADTQYF. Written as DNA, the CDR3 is TGCGCCAGCAGCCTGGTCCGAGGCCTGACGGGGGCAGATACGCAGTATTTT.

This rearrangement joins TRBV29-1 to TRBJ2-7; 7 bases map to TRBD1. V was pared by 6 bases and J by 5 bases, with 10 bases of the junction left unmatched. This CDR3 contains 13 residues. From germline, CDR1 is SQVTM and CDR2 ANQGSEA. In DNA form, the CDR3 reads TGCAGCGTGGGATCGACAGGGCGGAACGAGCAGTACTTC. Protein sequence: CSVGSTGRNEQYF.

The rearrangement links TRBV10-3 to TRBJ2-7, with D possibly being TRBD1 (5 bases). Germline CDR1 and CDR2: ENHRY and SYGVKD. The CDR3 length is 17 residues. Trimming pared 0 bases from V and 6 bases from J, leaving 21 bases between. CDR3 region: CAISESWGREGTCEQYF. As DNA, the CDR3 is TGTGCCATCAGTGAGTCTTGGGGCAGGGAAGGCACCTGCGAGCAGTACTTC.

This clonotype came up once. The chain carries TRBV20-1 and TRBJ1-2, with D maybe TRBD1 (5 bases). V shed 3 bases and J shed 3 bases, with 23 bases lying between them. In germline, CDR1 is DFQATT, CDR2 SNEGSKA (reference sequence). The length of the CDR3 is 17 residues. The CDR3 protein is CSARVWVGGKKDYGYTF. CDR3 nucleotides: TGCAGTGCTAGGGTATGGGTCGGGGGGAAAAAGGACTATGGCTACACCTTC.

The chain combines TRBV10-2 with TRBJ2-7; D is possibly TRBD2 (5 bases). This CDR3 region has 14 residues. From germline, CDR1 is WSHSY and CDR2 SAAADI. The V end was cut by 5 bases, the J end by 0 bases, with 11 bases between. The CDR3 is CASSSLGPSYEQYF. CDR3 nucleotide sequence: TGCGCCAGCAGTTCACTAGGTCCCTCCTACGAGCAGTACTTC.

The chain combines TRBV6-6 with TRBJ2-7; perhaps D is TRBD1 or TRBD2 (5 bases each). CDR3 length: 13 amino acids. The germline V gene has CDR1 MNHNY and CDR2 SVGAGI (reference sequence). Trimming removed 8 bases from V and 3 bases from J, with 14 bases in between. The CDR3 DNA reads TGTGCCAGCGAAGGGACCAAAAGCTACGAGCAGTACTTC. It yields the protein CASEGTKSYEQYF.

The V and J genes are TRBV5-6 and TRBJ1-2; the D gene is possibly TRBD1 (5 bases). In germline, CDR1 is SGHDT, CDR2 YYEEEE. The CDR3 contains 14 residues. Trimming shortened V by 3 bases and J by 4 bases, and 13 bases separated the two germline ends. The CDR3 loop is CASSSGHMGYGYTF. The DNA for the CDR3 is TGTGCCAGCAGCTCCGGACATATGGGCTATGGCTACACCTTC.

The CDR3 is CSAPGGSSPYGYTF. DNA of the CDR3: TGCAGTGCCCCTGGGGGGTCCTCTCCCTATGGCTACACCTTC. The chain has TRBV20-1 and TRBJ1-2; weak D call: TRBD1 (5 bases). The V end was cut by 6 bases, the J end by 4 bases, with 18 bases between. There are 14 residues in the CDR3. Per the germline V gene, CDR1 is DFQATT and CDR2 is SNEGSKA (reference sequence).

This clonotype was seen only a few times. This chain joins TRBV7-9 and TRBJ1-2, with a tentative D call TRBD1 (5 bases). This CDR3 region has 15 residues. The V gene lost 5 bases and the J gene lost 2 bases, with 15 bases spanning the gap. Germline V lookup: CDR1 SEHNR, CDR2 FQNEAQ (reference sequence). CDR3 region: CASSLPLGGNYGYTF. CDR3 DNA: TGTGCCAGCAGCCTCCCACTCGGGGGAAACTATGGCTACACCTTC.

The CDR3 DNA sequence: TGTGCCATCAGTGAGACGAGTTTTTACGAGCAGTACTTC. It translates to CAISETSFYEQYF. V and J are TRBV10-3 and TRBJ2-7; unclear D gene. This CDR3 region has 13 residues. Trimming took off 2 bases at V and 4 bases at J, with 9 bases between the two ends. Per germline, CDR1 ENHRY and CDR2 SYGVKD.